These 6 T cell receptor beta chains share one sample of origin, sequenced in a study of Ad26.COV2.S vaccination and SARS-CoV-2 variants. Indicated treatment: about 20 received Ad26.COV2.S at low or high dose, single or two shots; five or six received placebo; per-sample allocation not given. Following the first vaccine or placebo injection, samples were taken on day 63. Assay: immunoSEQ multiplex PCR; the TCRdb copy retains only in-frame clones and omits some. The sample includes around 500,000 clones, 89% of them seen just once. The sequenced sample was peripheral blood, obtained in a trial of Ad26.COV2.S vaccine versus placebo. All receptors come from a person aged 18-60 years who received the Ad26.COV2.S COVID-19 vaccine or a placebo.

As concerns this clone: This CDR3 is also generated by other DNA sequences in the sample. This chain connects TRBV7-9 to TRBJ1-1; D gene unclear. There are 13 residues in the CDR3. The V gene lost 3 bases and the J gene lost 1 base, with 6 bases spanning the gap. Germline CDR1 reads SEHNR; CDR2 reads FQNEAQ (reference sequence). The CDR3 region is CASSFTANTEAFF. CDR3 DNA sequence: TGTGCCAGCAGCTTTACAGCGAACACTGAAGCTTTCTTT.

The rearrangement joins TRBV6-6 to TRBJ1-5; 9 bases are a match to TRBD1. Germline V gene data show CDR1 as MNHNY and CDR2 as SVGAGI (reference sequence). The trim removed 2 bases at V and 4 bases at J, leaving 0 bases unmatched. The CDR3 runs to 14 residues. CDR3 in DNA: TGTGCCAGCAGTTACGGGACAGGGAATCAGCCCCAGCATTTT. It yields the protein CASSYGTGNQPQHF.

The chain has TRBV6-5 and TRBJ2-7, with 7 positions matching TRBD1. This CDR3 region has 15 residues. Germline loops: CDR1 MNHEY, CDR2 SVGAGI. The CDR3 nucleotides are TGTGCTGCCCGCCCGCATCCGGGACAGTTCTACGAGCAGTACTTC. It is translated as CAARPHPGQFYEQYF.

The J gene is TRBJ1-1, the V gene TRBV5-1; 7 nucleotides match TRBD1. Germline V CDR1 and CDR2: SGHRS, YFSETQ. The CDR3 is 23 residues long. With V trimmed by 4 bases and J by 6 bases, 36 bases remained unmatched. CDR3 nucleotide sequence: TGCGCCAGCAGCCGAAACAGGGGACCGCTGTTTACCCACCCGGTCGCCTTTAATCCTGAAGCTTTCTTT. It encodes CASSRNRGPLFTHPVAFNPEAFF.

The genes are TRBV5-1 and TRBJ2-6; D is uncertain. There are 18 residues in the CDR3. Germline CDR1 and CDR2: SGHRS and YFSETQ. V was trimmed by 1 base and J by 0 bases, leaving 14 bases between them. In nucleotides, the CDR3 is TGCGCCAGCAGCTTGTTGGGGTCCCCTCTCTCTGGGGCCAACGTCCTGACTTTC. Translating it yields CASSLLGSPLSGANVLTF.

CDR3 sequence: CASRLGSNWVGELFF. The CDR3 nucleotides read TGTGCCAGCAGACTCGGGAGTAACTGGGTCGGGGAGCTGTTTTTT. The V gene is TRBV28, the J gene TRBJ2-2; a possible D gene is TRBD2 (6 bases). Looked up from germline, CDR1 is MDHEN and CDR2 is SYDVKM. V was trimmed by 6 bases and J by 7 bases, leaving 18 bases between them. There are 15 residues in the CDR3.